The rows below give T cell receptor beta chains drawn from one sample of a study of CD8+ T cells in alopecia areata. TCRdb keeps only in-frame clones here, not all; method: immunoSEQ multiplex PCR. The sample lists fewer than 250,000 clones; over 40% were seen once. This material consisted of CD4+ T cells sorted from blood, taken at approximately week 37, from a patient treated with tofacitinib. The origin of the receptors is a human donor with alopecia areata. CDR3s leave out the opening cysteine and the closing phenylalanine or tryptophan. Each record gives: V gene, CDR3 protein.

>TRBV30
AWSVGLLGSNQPQH
>TRBV6-1
ASSEGTGFSNQPQH
>TRBV7-9
ASREDRAVRTGELF
>TRBV14
ASSPQGSVEPQH
>TRBV2
ASNSRGYFYEQY
>TRBV29-1
SVEAGLGIQY
>TRBV7-6
ASSLAGATYEQY
>TRBV5-4
ASSLGLAKNIQY
>TRBV30
AWSVREGGYT
>TRBV7-9
ASSLGTGGYT
>TRBV30
AWMRTGGLETQY
>TRBV5-1
ASRVTGGMEIYGYT
>TRBV10-2
ATRAYRHQTYEQY
>TRBV5-6
ASSLRDRGGDTQY